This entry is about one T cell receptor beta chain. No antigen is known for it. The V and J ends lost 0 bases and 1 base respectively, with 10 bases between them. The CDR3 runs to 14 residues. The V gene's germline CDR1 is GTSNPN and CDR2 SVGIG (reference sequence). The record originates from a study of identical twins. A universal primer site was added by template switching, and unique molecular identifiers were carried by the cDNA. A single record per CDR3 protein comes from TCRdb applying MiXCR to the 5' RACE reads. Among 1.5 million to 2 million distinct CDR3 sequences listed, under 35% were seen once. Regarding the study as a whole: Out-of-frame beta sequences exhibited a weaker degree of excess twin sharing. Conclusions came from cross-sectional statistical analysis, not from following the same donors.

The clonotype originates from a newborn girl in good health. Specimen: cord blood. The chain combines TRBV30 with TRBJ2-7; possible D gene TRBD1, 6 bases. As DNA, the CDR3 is TGTGCCTGGAGTGTTCTACAGGGATCCTACGAGCAGTACTTC. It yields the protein CAWSVLQGSYEQYF.